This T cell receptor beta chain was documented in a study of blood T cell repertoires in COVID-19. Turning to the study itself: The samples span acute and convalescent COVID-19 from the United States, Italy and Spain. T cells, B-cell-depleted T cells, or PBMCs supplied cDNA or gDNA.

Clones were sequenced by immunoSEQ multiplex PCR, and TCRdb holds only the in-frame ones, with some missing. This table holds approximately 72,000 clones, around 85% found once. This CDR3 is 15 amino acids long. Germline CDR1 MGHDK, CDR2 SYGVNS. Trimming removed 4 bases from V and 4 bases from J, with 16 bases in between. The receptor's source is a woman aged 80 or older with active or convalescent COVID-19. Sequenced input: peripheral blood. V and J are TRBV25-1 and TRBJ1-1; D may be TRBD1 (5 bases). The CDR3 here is CASSGLGPGGTEAFF. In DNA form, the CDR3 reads TGTGCCAGCAGTGGGCTTGGGCCGGGGGGCACTGAAGCTTTCTTT. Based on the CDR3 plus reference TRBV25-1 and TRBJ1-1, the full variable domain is EADIYQTPRYLVIGTGKKITLECSQTMGHDKMYWYQQDPGMELHLIHYSYGVNSTEKGDLSSESTVSRIRTEHFPLTLESARPSHTSQYLCASSGLGPGGTEAFFGQGTRLTVV.